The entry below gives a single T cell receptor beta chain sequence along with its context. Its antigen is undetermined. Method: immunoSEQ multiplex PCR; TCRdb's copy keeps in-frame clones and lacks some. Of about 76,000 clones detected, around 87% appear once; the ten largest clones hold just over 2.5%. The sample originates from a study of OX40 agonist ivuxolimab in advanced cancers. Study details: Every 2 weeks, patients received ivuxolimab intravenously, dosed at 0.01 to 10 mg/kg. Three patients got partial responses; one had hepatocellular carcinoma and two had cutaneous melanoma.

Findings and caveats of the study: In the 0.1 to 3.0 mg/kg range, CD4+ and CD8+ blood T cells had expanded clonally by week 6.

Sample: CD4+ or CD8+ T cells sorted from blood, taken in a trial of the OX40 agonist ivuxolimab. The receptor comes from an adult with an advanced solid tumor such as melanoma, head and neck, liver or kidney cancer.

Here the CDR3 reads CASSPLPDSEQYF. CDR3 nucleotide sequence: TGTGCCAGCTCACCACTCCCGGACTCAGAGCAGTACTTC. This rearrangement joins TRBV18 to TRBJ2-7, with a weak D call TRBD2 (5 bases). The CDR3 has 13 residues. Trimming removed 1 base from V and 7 bases from J, with 11 bases in between. CDR1 is KGHSH, CDR2 LQKENI, per germline.